A selection of T cell receptor beta chains follows, all from one sample in a study of tumor-infiltrating lymphocytes in primary liver carcinoma. TCRdb reanalysed the multiplex PCR reads using MiXCR and keeps one entry per CDR3 protein. The sample has about 200,000 distinct CDR3 sequences, less than 70% seen once. Sequencing was done on a sample of peripheral blood. All receptors derive from an older woman with primary liver carcinoma and hepatitis B virus infection. Both conserved end residues are part of each CDR3. D genes are given only for firm matches. The size of a clone is reported for some rows only, either as once, few or many, or as a class for expanded clones.

d_gene: -; v_gene: TRBV10-3; j_gene: TRBJ2-7; abundance: -; CDR3aa: CATSGDGPGVEEQYF; CDR3nt: TGTGCCACCAGTGGAGATGGACCGGGCGTGGAAGAGCAGTACTTC
d_gene: -; v_gene: TRBV7-8; j_gene: TRBJ2-5; abundance: many; CDR3aa: CASSLAGGTQYF; CDR3nt: TGTGCCAGCAGCTTAGCGGGTGGGACCCAGTACTTC
d_gene: TRBD2; v_gene: TRBV14; j_gene: TRBJ2-7; abundance: -; CDR3aa: CASSHGLAGGGEQYF; CDR3nt: TGTGCCAGCAGCCACGGATTAGCGGGAGGAGGCGAGCAGTACTTC
d_gene: -; v_gene: TRBV6-1; j_gene: TRBJ2-6; abundance: many; CDR3aa: CASSEFLGRQVSSGANVLTF; CDR3nt: TGTGCCAGCAGTGAATTTTTGGGGCGTCAGGTTTCCTCTGGGGCCAACGTCCTGACTTTC
d_gene: -; v_gene: TRBV12-5; j_gene: TRBJ1-2; abundance: -; CDR3aa: CASAGERVHGYTF; CDR3nt: TGTGCTAGCGCTGGGGAAAGGGTACATGGCTACACCTTC
d_gene: -; v_gene: TRBV11-2; j_gene: TRBJ2-3; abundance: -; CDR3aa: CASSTGLASPDTQYF; CDR3nt: TGTGCCAGCAGCACTGGGCTAGCGAGCCCAGATACGCAGTATTTT
d_gene: -; v_gene: TRBV7-9; j_gene: TRBJ2-5; abundance: -; CDR3aa: CANSLVDRQETQYF; CDR3nt: TGTGCCAACAGCTTAGTGGACAGACAAGAGACCCAGTACTTC
d_gene: TRBD2; v_gene: TRBV4-2; j_gene: TRBJ2-5; abundance: -; CDR3aa: CASSPDGTTNETQYF; CDR3nt: TGTGCCAGCAGCCCAGACGGGACTACAAATGAGACCCAGTACTTC
d_gene: TRBD2; v_gene: TRBV11-2; j_gene: TRBJ2-3; abundance: few; CDR3aa: CASTPGGDLARYF; CDR3nt: TGTGCCAGCACCCCCGGGGGGGATCTCGCGCGGTATTTT
d_gene: TRBD1; v_gene: TRBV19; j_gene: TRBJ2-1; abundance: -; CDR3aa: CASSRQGVYNEQFF; CDR3nt: TGTGCCAGTAGTAGGCAGGGGGTTTACAATGAGCAGTTCTTC
d_gene: TRBD1; v_gene: TRBV29-1; j_gene: TRBJ1-1; abundance: many; CDR3aa: CSAFGDSMNTEAFF; CDR3nt: TGCAGCGCGTTCGGGGACAGCATGAACACTGAAGCTTTCTTT
d_gene: -; v_gene: TRBV5-4; j_gene: TRBJ2-1; abundance: -; CDR3aa: CASSSNWEQFF; CDR3nt: TGTGCCAGCAGCTCAAATTGGGAGCAGTTCTTC
d_gene: -; v_gene: TRBV6-6; j_gene: TRBJ2-1; abundance: -; CDR3aa: CASTNNEQFF; CDR3nt: TGTGCCAGCACGAACAATGAGCAGTTCTTC
d_gene: -; v_gene: TRBV11-2; j_gene: TRBJ2-2; abundance: many; CDR3aa: CASSLGTPNTGELFF; CDR3nt: TGTGCCAGCAGCTTGGGGACTCCGAACACCGGGGAGCTGTTTTTT
d_gene: -; v_gene: TRBV11-1; j_gene: TRBJ2-1; abundance: many; CDR3aa: CASSFQGPLDNEQFF; CDR3nt: TGTGCCAGCAGCTTCCAGGGACCGCTGGACAATGAGCAGTTCTTC
d_gene: -; v_gene: TRBV5-5; j_gene: TRBJ2-1; abundance: -; CDR3aa: CASSWGRSVLSSYNEQFF; CDR3nt: TGTGCCAGCAGCTGGGGCCGGAGCGTGCTTAGCTCCTACAATGAGCAGTTCTTC
d_gene: -; v_gene: TRBV19; j_gene: TRBJ1-1; abundance: few; CDR3aa: CASSTQGLGGTEAFF; CDR3nt: TGTGCCAGCTCGACCCAGGGGCTTGGGGGCACTGAAGCTTTCTTT